The 32 T cell receptor beta chains below come from one sample, sequenced in a study of T cells in Graves' hyperthyroidism and ophthalmopathy. RNA transcripts yielded amplified TCR beta CDR3 regions. The primer set for the first-round RT-PCR of the TCR CDR3 was HTBI. MiXCR, run by TCRdb on the multiplex PCR reads, gives a single entry per CDR3 protein. The table lists 500,000 to 600,000 distinct CDR3 sequences, 15% to 20% of them singletons. The sequenced material came from blood. The receptors were gathered from a man aged 35 to 55 with Graves' ophthalmopathy.

There are many counts of this clonotype. The chain joins TRBV20-1 to TRBJ2-5, with D possibly TRBD2 on 6 matching bases. CDR3 length: 14 residues. Germline V lookup: CDR1 DFQATT, CDR2 SNEGSKA (reference sequence). V dropped 1 base and J dropped 4 bases, with 13 bases sitting between them. The CDR3 region is CSARGGGMGETQYF. CDR3 DNA: TGCAGTGCTAGAGGTGGCGGGATGGGAGAGACCCAGTACTTC.

This clonotype appeared a few times. The V call is TRBV6-1, the J call TRBJ2-3; 13 nucleotides match TRBD2. CDR1 MNHNS and CDR2 SASEGT come from the germline V gene. CDR3 length: 16 residues. Unmatched junction bases numbered 8, after V lost 4 bases and J lost 7 bases. The CDR3 sequence is CASSVTSGGPSYTQYF. CDR3 coding DNA: TGTGCCAGCAGTGTGACTAGCGGGGGGCCCTCATATACGCAGTATTTT.

This clonotype was seen repeatedly, ten times or more. This chain connects TRBV7-9 to TRBJ2-7; D could derive from TRBD1 or TRBD2 (5 bases each). Germline values: CDR1 SEHNR, CDR2 FQNEAQ (reference sequence). Between the trimmed V and J ends, which lost 7 bases and 3 bases, there was a span of 16 bases. The CDR3 consists of 14 residues. CDR3 sequence: CASTGTTRDYEQYF. CDR3 nucleotides: TGTGCCAGCACCGGGACCACCAGGGACTACGAGCAGTACTTC.

The sample holds a few counts of this clonotype. The V call is TRBV20-1, the J call TRBJ1-2, with TRBD1 matching 7 bases. Germline values: CDR1 DFQATT, CDR2 SNEGSKA (reference sequence). V shed 3 bases, J shed 3 bases, and the junction held 1 base outside the gene matches. The CDR3 contains 12 residues. The CDR3 DNA sequence: TGCAGTGCTAGGGGGACAGACTATGGCTACACCTTC. Translating gives CSARGTDYGYTF.

The V and J genes are TRBV5-1 and TRBJ2-3; D not resolved. Looked up from germline, CDR1 is SGHRS and CDR2 is YFSETQ. V dropped 1 base and J dropped 3 bases, with 9 bases sitting between them. CDR3 size: 14 residues. CDR3 sequence: CASSLLGLTDTQYF. For the CDR3, the DNA is TGCGCCAGCAGCTTGTTGGGTTTAACAGATACGCAGTATTTT.

This clonotype was observed a handful of times. This chain uses TRBV10-3 with TRBJ1-2, with D unresolved. In germline, CDR1 is ENHRY, CDR2 SYGVKD. Deletions cut 0 bases from V and 5 bases from J, with 13 bases between. The CDR3 is 15 residues long. CDR3 sequence: CAISESGSGNYGYTF. CDR3 sequence (DNA): TGTGCCATCAGTGAGTCGGGGTCGGGGAATTATGGCTACACCTTC.

The table lists this clonotype with many counts. Here the CDR3 DNA reads TGTGCCAGCAGCGCCCCCTGGGACAGATTACAAGAGACCCAGTACTTC. Residues: CASSAPWDRLQETQYF. V usage is TRBV7-9 and J usage is TRBJ2-5; 7 bases agree with TRBD1. Unmatched junction bases numbered 11, after V lost 5 bases and J lost 2 bases. In germline, CDR1 is SEHNR, CDR2 FQNEAQ (reference sequence). This CDR3 comprises 16 residues.

The V call is TRBV2, the J call TRBJ1-4; D possibly corresponds to TRBD1 (5 bases). Trimming left V 3 bases short and J 3 bases short, with 8 bases between. The CDR3 totals 14 residues. The germline V gene has CDR1 SNHLY and CDR2 FYNNEI. CDR3: CASSETDPNEKLFF. The CDR3 bases are TGTGCCAGCAGTGAGACAGACCCTAATGAAAAACTGTTTTTT.

This chain connects TRBV2 to TRBJ2-1, with 12 bases aligning to TRBD2. CDR1 SNHLY and CDR2 FYNNEI come from the germline V gene. The CDR3 consists of 15 residues. V was pared by 2 bases and J by 14 bases, with 10 bases of the junction left unmatched. CDR3 sequence (DNA): TGTGCCAGCAGTGAAAGGACTAGCGGGGCCCCTGGGGAGTTCTTC. This gives the protein CASSERTSGAPGEFF.

The CDR3 coding sequence is TGTGCCACCCAAGGGGACAGTTTATATGGCTACACCTTC. Protein: CATQGDSLYGYTF. The chain links TRBV19 to TRBJ1-2, with 7 bases that match TRBD1. This CDR3 has 13 amino acids. Per germline, CDR1 LNHDA and CDR2 SQIVND (reference sequence). Trimming took 10 bases from V and 5 from J; bases not matched to a gene: 10.

This clonotype occurred a few times. This sequence joins TRBV2 and TRBJ2-2, with unresolved D. This CDR3 is built from 13 residues. Trimming left V 5 bases short and J 7 bases short, with 11 bases between. The germline V gene encodes CDR1 SNHLY and CDR2 FYNNEI. The DNA for the CDR3 is TGTGCCAGCAGTTTCAGTGGGCGCGGGGAGCTGTTTTTT. The encoded protein is CASSFSGRGELFF.

This clonotype was counted a few times. The genes are TRBV3-1 and TRBJ1-6; 8 bases are shared with TRBD1. The germline V gene encodes CDR1 LGHDT and CDR2 YNNKEL (reference sequence). This CDR3 region has 15 residues. V gave up 6 bases and J gave up 6 bases; unmatched junction bases: 7. The CDR3 DNA reads as TGTGCCAGCAGTCCTAGGACAGGGTCTAATTCACCCCTCCACTTT. This encodes CASSPRTGSNSPLHF.

V usage is TRBV2 and J usage is TRBJ1-1; perhaps TRBD1 as D (5 bases). CDR3 length: 11 amino acids. Germline CDR1 SNHLY, CDR2 FYNNEI. Trimming removed 11 bases at V and 6 bases at J, with 13 bases between. CDR3 bases: TGTGCCGTCACCGGGGGGGCTGAAGCTTTCTTT. This codes for CAVTGGAEAFF.

In its sample, this clonotype was seen a few times. This chain connects TRBV6-1 to TRBJ2-2; possibly TRBD1 for D (5 bases). The CDR3 has 17 amino acids. The germline gives CDR1 MNHNS, CDR2 SASEGT. The V end was cut by 10 bases, the J end by 0 bases, with 21 bases between. CDR3 coding DNA: TGTGCCACCAATAATTTACAGGAAACAGCGAACACCGGGGAGCTGTTTTTT. This encodes CATNNLQETANTGELFF.

This clonotype was counted many times. V gene TRBV11-2 combines with J gene TRBJ1-1, with no clear D. Per the germline V gene, CDR1 is SGHAT and CDR2 is FQNNGV. This CDR3 is 13 amino acids long. Trimming took off 6 bases at V and 0 bases at J, with 8 bases between the two ends. This CDR3 reads CASSSGMNTEAFF. The CDR3, as DNA: TGTGCCAGCAGTTCCGGCATGAACACTGAAGCTTTCTTT.

V is TRBV20-1 and J is TRBJ1-5; no clear D gene. V lost 0 bases and J 6 bases, leaving 12 bases between the germline ends. Germline lookup yields CDR1 DFQATT and CDR2 SNEGSKA (reference sequence). CDR3 length: 14 amino acids. DNA of the CDR3: TGCAGTGCTAGAGAATCCCTGATGGTTCAGCCCCAGCATTTT. Its protein is CSARESLMVQPQHF.

This clonotype came up a few times. V usage is TRBV7-9 and J usage is TRBJ1-4; maybe TRBD1 (6 bases). The CDR3 is 12 residues long. Germline assignment: CDR1 SEHNR and CDR2 FQNEAQ (reference sequence). V lost 10 bases and J 7 bases, leaving 13 bases between the germline ends. The CDR3 DNA follows: TGTGCCATCCGGGACACAAGTGAAAAACTGTTTTTT. It encodes CAIRDTSEKLFF.

This chain joins TRBV9 and TRBJ2-7; D is unclear. CDR3 length: 14 residues. The germline V gene has CDR1 SGDLS and CDR2 YYNGEE. Trimming shortened V by 0 bases and J by 3 bases, and 10 bases separated the two germline ends. CDR3 DNA sequence: TGTGCCAGCAGCGTAGACGGAACGGTCTACGAGCAGTACTTC. Amino acid sequence: CASSVDGTVYEQYF.

On this clonotype itself: Compared with germline, one end of the junction differs, possibly owing to a read error. The rearrangement uses TRBV18 and TRBJ2-7, with D tentatively TRBD1 (5 bases). There are 13 residues in the CDR3. The germline CDR1 and CDR2 sequences are KGHSH and LQKENI. CDR3 in DNA: TGTACCAGCTCAAGTTCTTTAGGGGACGAGCAGTACTTC. Its translation: CTSSSSLGDEQYF.

The rearrangement uses TRBV6-1 and TRBJ1-2; no firm D call. CDR1 and CDR2 (germline): MNHNS, SASEGT. The length of the CDR3 is 17 residues. V was trimmed by 3 bases and J by 4 bases, leaving 21 bases between them. Here the CDR3 reads CASSDAGFISGFYGYTF. CDR3 DNA: TGTGCCAGCAGTGACGCGGGGTTCATATCGGGATTCTATGGCTACACCTTC.

This chain links TRBV7-2 with TRBJ2-7; no reliable D call. CDR3 length: 13 amino acids. Trimming took 4 bases from V and 1 from J, leaving 8 bases between them. Germline assignment: CDR1 SGHTA and CDR2 FQGNSA. The chain's CDR3 is CASSYTASYEQYF. The DNA of the CDR3 is TGTGCCAGCAGCTATACGGCGTCCTACGAGCAGTACTTC.

This clonotype was recorded a few times. V usage is TRBV5-1 and J usage is TRBJ2-7; weak D call: TRBD2 (5 bases). The germline V and J ends were trimmed by 0 bases and 5 bases, with 18 bases remaining between them. CDR3 length: 16 amino acids. Germline assignment: CDR1 SGHRS and CDR2 YFSETQ. Written as DNA, the CDR3 is TGCGCCAGCAGCTTGGTTGTACCGGGGATAGCCCACGAGCAGTACTTC. Its protein product is CASSLVVPGIAHEQYF.

This clonotype has only a few counts. The V gene is TRBV19, the J gene TRBJ1-1; a possible D gene is TRBD1 (5 bases). The CDR3 runs 16 residues. V was pared by 7 bases and J by 1 base, with 19 bases between. Germline V gene sequence: CDR1 LNHDA, CDR2 SQIVND (reference sequence). CDR3 DNA sequence: TGTGCCAGTACCCTAAACCACCGACAGTCGAACACTGAAGCTTTCTTT. Its translation is CASTLNHRQSNTEAFF.

This clonotype was seen a handful of times. V gene TRBV18 combines with J gene TRBJ2-1; no clear D. V shed 0 bases and J shed 4 bases, with 7 bases lying between them. CDR3 size: 14 residues. From germline, CDR1 is KGHSH and CDR2 LQKENI. For the CDR3, the DNA is TGTGCCAGCTCACCACCGGCCCAGTACAATGAGCAGTTCTTC. Translation: CASSPPAQYNEQFF. Together with reference TRBV18 and TRBJ2-1, the CDR3 gives the full variable domain: NAGVMQNPRHLVRRRGQEARLRCSPMKGHSHVYWYRQLPEEGLKFMVYLQKENIIDESGMPKERFSAEFPKEGPSILRIQQVVRGDSAAYFCASSPPAQYNEQFFGPGTRLTVL.

A few counts support this clonotype. The CDR3 is CASRTLAGIYNEQFF. CDR3 DNA: TGTGCCAGCAGAACCCTAGCGGGAATCTACAATGAGCAGTTCTTC. V gene TRBV6-2 or TRBV6-3 combines with J gene TRBJ2-1; 9 bases align to TRBD2. V lost 6 bases to trimming and J lost 3 bases; unmatched junction nucleotides: 6. Germline V gives CDR1 MNHEY, CDR2 SVGEGT. CDR3 size: 15 residues.

The J gene is TRBJ1-5, the V gene TRBV28, with 7 bases fitting TRBD1. The CDR3 extends over 14 amino acids. The V and J ends lost 2 bases and 7 bases, in that order; junction bases with no gene match: 5. CDR1 and CDR2 (germline): MDHEN, SYDVKM. The CDR3 loop reads CASSLQGGRQPQHF. Here the CDR3 DNA reads TGTGCCAGCAGTTTACAAGGGGGCAGGCAGCCCCAGCATTTT.

V usage is TRBV6-1 and J usage is TRBJ2-3; 8 bases line up with TRBD2. The CDR3 runs 14 residues. Germline trimming cut 10 bases from V and 4 bases from J; bases unmatched to any gene: 10. The germline V gene encodes CDR1 MNHNS and CDR2 SASEGT. Here the CDR3 DNA reads TGTGCCATCGACCCGGGGGGGCCCGCAGATACGCAGTATTTT. Its protein is CAIDPGGPADTQYF.

This clonotype was observed a handful of times. The J gene is TRBJ2-3, the V gene TRBV20-1, with D unclear. The CDR3 runs to 12 residues. In germline, CDR1 is DFQATT, CDR2 SNEGSKA (reference sequence). Trimming took 1 base from V and 3 from J, leaving 5 bases between them. This CDR3 reads CSARVVTDTQYF. CDR3 bases: TGCAGTGCTAGAGTGGTAACAGATACGCAGTATTTT.

This clonotype turned up a few times. The chain has TRBV30 and TRBJ1-2; TRBD1 aligns across 9 bases. From germline, CDR1 is GTSNPN and CDR2 SVGIG (reference sequence). V shed 3 bases and J 10 bases; nucleotides not matched to a gene: 6. This CDR3 has 12 residues. The CDR3 nucleotides are TGTGCCTGGAGGCCCCGGGACAGGGTCTACACCTTC. Translation: CAWRPRDRVYTF. Full variable domain (rest looked up from reference TRBV30 and TRBJ1-2): SQTIHQWPATLVQPVGSPLSLECTVEGTSNPNLYWYRQAAGRGLQLLFYSVGIGQISSEVPQNLSASRPQDRQFILSSKKLLLSDSGFYLCAWRPRDRVYTFGSGTRLTVV.

This clonotype was detected ten times or more. The chain combines TRBV6-5 with TRBJ2-7; no reliable D call. The CDR3 runs to 15 residues. Germline lookup yields CDR1 MNHEY and CDR2 SVGAGI. V lost 6 bases to trimming and J lost 2 bases, with 17 bases between them. CDR3 sequence (DNA): TGTGCCAGCAGGTACAGTCAAGTGGGTACCTACGAGCAGTACTTC. Encoded protein: CASRYSQVGTYEQYF.

This clonotype was detected a few times. J is TRBJ1-2 and V is TRBV2; D is uncertain. The CDR3 has 14 amino acids. The germline V gene encodes CDR1 SNHLY and CDR2 FYNNEI. Trimming pared 2 bases from V and 4 bases from J, leaving 11 bases between. The CDR3 sequence: CASSELVTFYGYTF. As DNA, the CDR3 is TGTGCCAGCAGTGAACTAGTGACCTTCTATGGCTACACCTTC.

V is TRBV20-1 and J is TRBJ2-3; TRBD2 matches 10 bases. J gave up 1 base and V 3 bases, and 7 bases lay outside the gene matches. The CDR3 contains 16 residues. Germline values: CDR1 DFQATT, CDR2 SNEGSKA (reference sequence). The CDR3 spells CSARPSGRTGTDTQYF. The CDR3 region has the DNA TGCAGTGCTAGGCCTAGCGGGAGAACGGGCACAGATACGCAGTATTTT.